These T cell receptor beta chains were read from a single sample in a study of cytomegalovirus exposure and HLA in healthy donors. The data were produced by immunoSEQ multiplex PCR, yet TCRdb's version contains in-frame clones alone and is incomplete. The table lists some 45,000 clones, 92% of them singletons. Sequenced: PBMCs. Every receptor here comes from a man younger than 30 in good health and CMV-seronegative. Both conserved end residues are trimmed from each CDR3. Fields, in order: J gene, V gene, CDR3 protein.

TRBJ1-6,TRBV5-1,ASSLDQGNSPLH
TRBJ1-1,TRBV28,ASSLFVGTEAF
TRBJ2-5,TRBV14,ASSQTSGGYQETQY
TRBJ2-7,TRBV28,ASSNLGTGTYEQY
TRBJ1-1,TRBV6-5,ASRHRGITEAF
TRBJ1-1,TRBV6-5,ASSATGMNTEAF
TRBJ2-7,TRBV9,ASSPGTGAEQY
TRBJ1-6,TRBV10-3,AISESGGNSPLH
TRBJ2-7,TRBV27,ASSLSLDRGHEQY
TRBJ2-1,TRBV7-2,ASSLGVGGRAKLDEQF
TRBJ1-3,TRBV5-1,ASSIPTGVSGNTIY
TRBJ1-5,TRBV7-2,ASSVQGNQPQH
TRBJ2-3,TRBV11-2,ASSLVSGSGGAVDTQY
TRBJ2-3,TRBV28,ASNKPGQGTDTQY
TRBJ1-4,TRBV6-6,ASSYNGGREKLF
TRBJ2-1,TRBV4-1,ASSLFSGANNEQF
TRBJ1-5,TRBV7-9,ASSSYSNQPQH
TRBJ2-1,TRBV27,ASSTGLGDNEQF
TRBJ2-3,TRBV7-2,ASSLTGELDTQY
TRBJ1-4,TRBV29-1,SVRTQGTTNEKLF
TRBJ2-7,TRBV6-5,ASSYSVPGYEQY